The present entry profiles one TCR beta chain with its context. Ophthalmopathy donors' eye disease showed moderate-to-severe activity, CAS of at least 3, NOSPECS of at least 4 and duration under 3 months. The PBMCs were taken from over 9.5 ml of fresh peripheral blood. This record comes from a study of Graves' ophthalmopathy and Graves' hyperthyroidism. Trimming removed 0 bases at V and 4 bases at J, with 10 bases between. The CDR3 is made up of 15 amino acids. The V gene's germline CDR1 is SGHRS and CDR2 YFSETQ. Amplification from RNA transcripts yielded the TCR beta CDR3 regions. The first round was an RT-PCR with HTBI primers, and the second round was a multiplex PCR. TCRdb itself ran the multiplex PCR reads through MiXCR, one entry per CDR3 protein. The profile covers about 480,000 distinct CDR3 sequences, with approximately 15% appearing a single time and over 8% taken by the ten largest.

V usage is TRBV5-1 and J usage is TRBJ2-2; D gene uncertain. The receptor was isolated from a woman aged 25 to 39 with Graves' ophthalmopathy. Specimen: blood. In nucleotides, the CDR3 is TGCGCCAGCAGCTTGGGGGTCCGTAGCACCGGGGAGCTGTTTTTT. Amino acid sequence: CASSLGVRSTGELFF.